These T cell receptor beta chains were read from a single sample in a study of blood T cell repertoires in COVID-19. Generated by immunoSEQ multiplex PCR, the TCRdb table keeps only in-frame clones and is missing some. This sample has 150,000 or so clones; 80% to 90% occur once, and the top ten carry roughly 15%. The material sequenced was PBMCs or T cells enriched from blood (not recorded which). Receptor source: a man aged 45-60 years who had recovered from COVID-19. Each CDR3 is given without its conserved first and last residue. The order of the fields is J gene, V gene, CDR3 protein.

j_gene: TRBJ1-5
v_gene: TRBV2
CDR3aa: ASRDRVGYNQPQH

j_gene: TRBJ1-1
v_gene: TRBV7-3
CDR3aa: ASSSQGTPNTEAF

j_gene: TRBJ2-7
v_gene: TRBV5-1
CDR3aa: ASSLGTGRDDEQY

j_gene: TRBJ1-3
v_gene: TRBV5-1
CDR3aa: ASSFSGTELGSGNTIY

j_gene: TRBJ2-7
v_gene: TRBV11-2
CDR3aa: ASSRASGRSYEQY

j_gene: TRBJ1-6
v_gene: TRBV30
CDR3aa: AWSPTGSPLH

j_gene: TRBJ1-2
v_gene: TRBV10-2
CDR3aa: ASSPNRVLRNYGYT

j_gene: TRBJ1-4
v_gene: TRBV29-1
CDR3aa: SAATRLSREKLF

j_gene: TRBJ2-1
v_gene: TRBV14
CDR3aa: ASSQEQMYNEQF

j_gene: TRBJ1-1
v_gene: TRBV30
CDR3aa: AWRKVGGNTEAF

j_gene: TRBJ2-2
v_gene: TRBV5-1
CDR3aa: ASSPGTENTGELF

j_gene: TRBJ2-5
v_gene: TRBV28
CDR3aa: ASSSRPGQGSETQY

j_gene: TRBJ1-6
v_gene: TRBV7-2
CDR3aa: ASSPGQFNSPLH

j_gene: TRBJ1-3
v_gene: TRBV7-2
CDR3aa: ASSTNNVGTAGNTIY

j_gene: TRBJ1-2
v_gene: TRBV24-1
CDR3aa: ATSEQIQQMNYGYT

j_gene: TRBJ1-6
v_gene: TRBV9
CDR3aa: ASSSRGAGGDNSPLH

j_gene: TRBJ1-6
v_gene: TRBV2
CDR3aa: ASSGRYNSPLH

j_gene: TRBJ1-2
v_gene: TRBV5-1
CDR3aa: ASKIGTDPSGGYT

j_gene: TRBJ1-2
v_gene: TRBV5-1
CDR3aa: ASSREGADYGYT

j_gene: TRBJ1-4
v_gene: TRBV5-1
CDR3aa: ASSLRTNEKLF

j_gene: TRBJ1-1
v_gene: TRBV30
CDR3aa: AWSVLGTATEAF

j_gene: TRBJ1-4
v_gene: TRBV30
CDR3aa: AWRDLFGKLF

j_gene: TRBJ2-2
v_gene: TRBV30
CDR3aa: AWSPSGELF

j_gene: TRBJ1-4
v_gene: TRBV7-9
CDR3aa: ASSSPGGGATNEKLF

j_gene: TRBJ2-5
v_gene: TRBV3-1/TRBV3-2
CDR3aa: ASSQDRVLSPETQY

j_gene: TRBJ2-1
v_gene: TRBV10-3
CDR3aa: AISEWRQAGTFQQF

j_gene: TRBJ1-5
v_gene: TRBV2
CDR3aa: ASSGAGQPQH

j_gene: TRBJ2-3
v_gene: TRBV5-4
CDR3aa: ASSPGTSGGTDTQY

j_gene: TRBJ1-4
v_gene: TRBV6-1
CDR3aa: ASSESMTLTNEKLF

j_gene: TRBJ1-2
v_gene: TRBV19
CDR3aa: ASSNFKPGQLSSNYGYT

j_gene: TRBJ1-6
v_gene: TRBV19
CDR3aa: ASTVGPYNSPLH

j_gene: TRBJ2-7
v_gene: TRBV5-6
CDR3aa: ASSLLTTYEQY

j_gene: TRBJ1-5
v_gene: TRBV7-9
CDR3aa: ASSLGQSNQPQH

j_gene: TRBJ2-7
v_gene: TRBV19
CDR3aa: ASSIDLKGRTTYEQY

j_gene: TRBJ1-3
v_gene: TRBV6-5
CDR3aa: ASEVSGNTIY

j_gene: TRBJ2-1
v_gene: TRBV11-1
CDR3aa: ASSLVAGGNYNEQF

j_gene: TRBJ1-1
v_gene: TRBV28
CDR3aa: ASSSPGNPEAF

j_gene: TRBJ1-3
v_gene: TRBV3-1/TRBV3-2
CDR3aa: ASRARDSGNTIY

j_gene: TRBJ1-4
v_gene: TRBV28
CDR3aa: ASSSPGQGREKLF

j_gene: TRBJ2-3
v_gene: TRBV12-3/TRBV12-4
CDR3aa: ASSLPGTNTQY

j_gene: TRBJ1-4
v_gene: TRBV6-5
CDR3aa: ASSSYTSTNEKLF

j_gene: TRBJ1-1
v_gene: TRBV6-5
CDR3aa: ASTRARLAF

j_gene: TRBJ1-2
v_gene: TRBV6-5
CDR3aa: ASSYTGTGAGYT

j_gene: TRBJ1-1
v_gene: TRBV6-5
CDR3aa: ASSFRWALGTEAF

j_gene: TRBJ2-3
v_gene: TRBV10-3
CDR3aa: AISGTGSWDTQY

j_gene: TRBJ2-7
v_gene: TRBV30
CDR3aa: ACTPGTGSYEQY

j_gene: TRBJ1-2
v_gene: TRBV6-1
CDR3aa: ASSEAVTGNYGYT

j_gene: TRBJ2-2
v_gene: TRBV12-5
CDR3aa: ASGSGTGVTTGELF

j_gene: TRBJ1-4
v_gene: TRBV27
CDR3aa: ASSSRGTNEKLF

j_gene: TRBJ1-3
v_gene: TRBV6-5
CDR3aa: ASSRTGSGNTIY

j_gene: TRBJ2-1
v_gene: TRBV9
CDR3aa: ASSVAGVRHTAYNEQF

j_gene: TRBJ2-7
v_gene: TRBV5-6
CDR3aa: ASSRIRTGDYEQY

j_gene: TRBJ2-2
v_gene: TRBV6-5
CDR3aa: ASSYSGGGNTGELF